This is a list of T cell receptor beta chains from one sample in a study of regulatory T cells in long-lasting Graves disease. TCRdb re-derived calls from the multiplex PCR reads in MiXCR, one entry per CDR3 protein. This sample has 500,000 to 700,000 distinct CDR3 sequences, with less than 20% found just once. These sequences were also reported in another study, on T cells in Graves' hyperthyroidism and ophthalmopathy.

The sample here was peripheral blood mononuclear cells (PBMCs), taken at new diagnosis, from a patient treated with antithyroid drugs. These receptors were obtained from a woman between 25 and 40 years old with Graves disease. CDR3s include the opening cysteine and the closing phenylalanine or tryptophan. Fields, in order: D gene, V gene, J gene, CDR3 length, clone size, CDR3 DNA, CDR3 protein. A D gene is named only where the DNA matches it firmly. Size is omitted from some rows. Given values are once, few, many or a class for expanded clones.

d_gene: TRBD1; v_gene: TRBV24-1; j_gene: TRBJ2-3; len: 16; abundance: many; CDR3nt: TGTGCCACCAGTGATTATGGGACAGGTGAGACAGATACGCAGTATTTT; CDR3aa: CATSDYGTGETDTQYF
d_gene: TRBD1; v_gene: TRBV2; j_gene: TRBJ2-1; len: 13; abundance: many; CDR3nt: TGTGCAGTCACGGGACAGGGACACAATGAGCAGTTCTTC; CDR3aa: CAVTGQGHNEQFF
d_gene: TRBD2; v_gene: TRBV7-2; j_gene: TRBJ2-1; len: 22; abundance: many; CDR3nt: TGTGCCAGCAGCCAAGTGGCGGTCATGGACCGTGGGCTAGCGGACCGTTACAATGAGCAGTTCTTC; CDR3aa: CASSQVAVMDRGLADRYNEQFF
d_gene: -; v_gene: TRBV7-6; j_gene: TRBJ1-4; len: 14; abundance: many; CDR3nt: TGTGCCAGCGGTAAGACTGGGACCAATGAAAAACTGTTTTTT; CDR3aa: CASGKTGTNEKLFF
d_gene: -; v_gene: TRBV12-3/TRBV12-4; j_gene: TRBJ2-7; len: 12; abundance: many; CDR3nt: TGTGCCAGCACCTACGACACCCTCGAGCAGTACTTC; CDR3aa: CASTYDTLEQYF
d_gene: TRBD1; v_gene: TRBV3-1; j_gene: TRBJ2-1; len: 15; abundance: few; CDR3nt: TGTGCCAGCAGACAGGGGACAGGGGGCATCGATGAGCAGTTCTTC; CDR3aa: CASRQGTGGIDEQFF
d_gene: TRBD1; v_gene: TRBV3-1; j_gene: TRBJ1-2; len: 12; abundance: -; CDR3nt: TGTGCCAGCAGAGCAGGGGGCGCTGGCTACACCTTC; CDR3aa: CASRAGGAGYTF
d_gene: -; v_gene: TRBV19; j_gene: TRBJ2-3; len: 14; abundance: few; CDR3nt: TGTGCCAGTAGTATAGGAGTCCCGACAGATACGCAGTATTTT; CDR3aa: CASSIGVPTDTQYF
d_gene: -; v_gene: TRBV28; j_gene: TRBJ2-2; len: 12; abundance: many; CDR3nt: TGTGCCAGCAGTTTAGAAGGGTTCCAGCTGTTTTTT; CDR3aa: CASSLEGFQLFF
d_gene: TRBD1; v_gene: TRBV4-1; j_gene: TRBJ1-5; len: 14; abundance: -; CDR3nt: TGCGCCAGCAGCCCGGGACAGGGTCACGAGAACCAGCATTTT; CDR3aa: CASSPGQGHENQHF
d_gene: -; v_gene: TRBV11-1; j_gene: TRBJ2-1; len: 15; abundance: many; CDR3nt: TGTGCCAGCAGCTTAGATAGACTCGCCTACAATGAGCAGTTCTTC; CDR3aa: CASSLDRLAYNEQFF